A selection of T cell receptor beta chains follows, all from one sample in a study of blood T cells in healthy people across ages. TCRdb re-derived calls from the 5' RACE reads in MiXCR, one entry per CDR3 protein. Of almost 800,000 distinct CDR3 sequences in the sample, 58% are singletons; the top ten hold around 20%. The sample taken for sequencing was blood. The receptors come from a man aged 30 to 39 in good health. Both conserved end residues are part of each CDR3. A D gene is named only where the DNA matches it firmly.

CDR3aa | d_gene | j_gene | v_gene
CASSPGGQGKETQYF | . | . | TRBV3-1
CASSWIPGQGGEQYF | TRBD1 | TRBJ2-7 | TRBV6-2/TRBV6-3
CASSPRDSLAKNIQYF | . | TRBJ2-4 | TRBV14
CSATSFAGEAFF | . | TRBJ1-1 | TRBV20-1
CASSLAVEGGLLDTQYF | TRBD2 | TRBJ2-3 | TRBV5-6
CASSQDQGYNSPLHF | . | TRBJ1-6 | TRBV3-1
CASSVGLGEQYF | . | TRBJ2-7 | TRBV9
CSASTGVGQPQHF | TRBD1 | TRBJ1-5 | TRBV29-1
CSVGNSGANVLTF | . | TRBJ2-6 | TRBV29-1
CASSTRSGANVLTF | . | TRBJ2-6 | TRBV7-2